One sample yielded the 3 T cell receptor beta chains listed below, sequenced in a study of blood T cell repertoires in COVID-19 (dated by TCRdb to 2019 to 2021). The library was built by means of the immunoSEQ multiplex PCR assay. Drawn from immuneACCESS, this table holds only the in-frame rearrangements with V and J called that TCRdb kept. Clones are partly lost; checked studies trace under half to an unresolved V gene and leave the rest unexplained. The sample table contains a few hundred thousand clones; only one count was recorded for 80% to 90% of them. Around a sixth of the sample is in the top ten clones. The sequenced sample consisted of peripheral blood. These receptors were collected from a woman older than 75 with active or convalescent COVID-19.

This chain links TRBV21-1 with TRBJ2-1; the D segment call TRBD1 is taken from the table without a DNA check. TRBV21-1 is listed as a pseudogene. The CDR3 runs to 15 residues. CDR3 DNA sequence: TGTGCCAGCAGATGGGGCCAGGGCGTATACAATGAGCAGTTCTTC. Its translation: CASRWGQGVYNEQFF.

The genes are TRBV7-2 and TRBJ1-2; 7 bases line up with TRBD1. V lost 1 base to trimming and J lost 7 bases; unmatched junction nucleotides: 6. Per germline, CDR1 SGHTA and CDR2 FQGNSA. The CDR3 covers 14 residues. The CDR3 protein is CASSLVQGGGGYTF. The DNA for the CDR3 is TGTGCCAGCAGCTTAGTCCAAGGGGGCGGTGGCTACACCTTC.

This clone was recorded only once. The rearrangement joins TRBV19 to TRBJ1-4; unclear D gene. V was clipped by 5 bases and J by 8 bases, with 15 bases between them. Per the germline V gene, CDR1 is LNHDA and CDR2 is SQIVND (reference sequence). The CDR3 covers 14 residues. This CDR3 reads CASSPRQMREKLFF. The CDR3 bases are TGTGCCAGTAGTCCCCGTCAAATGCGGGAAAAACTGTTTTTT.